This section outlines one TCR beta chain sequence together with its context. The CDR3 consists of 17 residues. V shed 7 bases and J shed 1 base, with 19 bases lying between them. Germline assignment: CDR1 KGHDR and CDR2 SFDVKD. Repertoires were generated with immunoSEQ multiplex PCR, while TCRdb's copy carries only in-frame clones and drops some. This sample carries some 230,000 clones, roughly 80% of them seen once, and the ten largest clones take 4.5% to 6%. This sample is part of a study of blood T cell repertoires in COVID-19. The V gene is TRBV24-1, the J gene TRBJ1-3; TRBD1 might be the D (5 bases). This clonotype was obtained from a woman aged 60-75 years who had recovered from COVID-19. Sequencing was done on a sample of peripheral blood. Here the CDR3 DNA reads TGTGCCACCAGGCGCCCGCGGGACGCAGGTTCTGGAAACACCATATATTTT. This translates into CATRRPRDAGSGNTIYF.